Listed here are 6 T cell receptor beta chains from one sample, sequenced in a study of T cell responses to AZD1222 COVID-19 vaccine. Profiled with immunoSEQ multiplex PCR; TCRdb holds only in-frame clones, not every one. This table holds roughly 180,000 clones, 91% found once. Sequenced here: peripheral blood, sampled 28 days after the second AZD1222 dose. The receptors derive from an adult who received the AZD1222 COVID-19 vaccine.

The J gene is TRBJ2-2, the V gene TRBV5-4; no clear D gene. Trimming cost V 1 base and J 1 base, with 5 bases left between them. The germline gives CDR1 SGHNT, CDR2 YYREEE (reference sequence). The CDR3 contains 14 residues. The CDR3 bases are TGTGCCAGCAGCTTGCGGAGGAACACCGGGGAGCTGTTTTTT. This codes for CASSLRRNTGELFF.

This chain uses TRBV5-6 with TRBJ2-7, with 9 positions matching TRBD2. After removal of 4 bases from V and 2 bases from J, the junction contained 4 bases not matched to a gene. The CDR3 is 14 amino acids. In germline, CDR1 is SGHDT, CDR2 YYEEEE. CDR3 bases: TGTGCCAGCAGCGGCATAGCGGGAGCCTACGAGCAGTACTTC. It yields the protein CASSGIAGAYEQYF.

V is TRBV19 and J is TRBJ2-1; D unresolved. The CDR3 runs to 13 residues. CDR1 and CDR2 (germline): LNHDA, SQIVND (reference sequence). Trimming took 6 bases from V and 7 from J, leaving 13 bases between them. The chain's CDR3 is CASSRQSGNEQFF. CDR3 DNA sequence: TGTGCCAGTAGCCGACAATCTGGGAATGAGCAGTTCTTC.

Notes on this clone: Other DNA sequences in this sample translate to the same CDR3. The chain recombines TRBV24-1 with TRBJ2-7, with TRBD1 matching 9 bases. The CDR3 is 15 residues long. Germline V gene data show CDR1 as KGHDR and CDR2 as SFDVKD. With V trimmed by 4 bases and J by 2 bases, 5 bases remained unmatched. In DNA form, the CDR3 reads TGTGCCACCAGTGACCCCGGGACAGGGACCTACGAGCAGTACTTC. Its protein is CATSDPGTGTYEQYF.

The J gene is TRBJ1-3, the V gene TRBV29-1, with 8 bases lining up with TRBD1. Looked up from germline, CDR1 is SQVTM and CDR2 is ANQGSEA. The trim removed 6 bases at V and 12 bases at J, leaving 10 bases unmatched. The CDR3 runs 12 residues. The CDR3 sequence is CSVGTGPTDIYF. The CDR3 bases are TGCAGCGTGGGGACAGGCCCTACTGACATATATTTT.

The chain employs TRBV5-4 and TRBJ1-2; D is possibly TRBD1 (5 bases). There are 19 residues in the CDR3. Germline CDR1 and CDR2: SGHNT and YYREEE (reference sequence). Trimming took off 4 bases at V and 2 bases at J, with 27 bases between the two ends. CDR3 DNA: TGTGCCAGCAGCCGTAAGAAGGGCCCCCGGCAGGGCCAAAACTATGGCTACACCTTC. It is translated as CASSRKKGPRQGQNYGYTF.